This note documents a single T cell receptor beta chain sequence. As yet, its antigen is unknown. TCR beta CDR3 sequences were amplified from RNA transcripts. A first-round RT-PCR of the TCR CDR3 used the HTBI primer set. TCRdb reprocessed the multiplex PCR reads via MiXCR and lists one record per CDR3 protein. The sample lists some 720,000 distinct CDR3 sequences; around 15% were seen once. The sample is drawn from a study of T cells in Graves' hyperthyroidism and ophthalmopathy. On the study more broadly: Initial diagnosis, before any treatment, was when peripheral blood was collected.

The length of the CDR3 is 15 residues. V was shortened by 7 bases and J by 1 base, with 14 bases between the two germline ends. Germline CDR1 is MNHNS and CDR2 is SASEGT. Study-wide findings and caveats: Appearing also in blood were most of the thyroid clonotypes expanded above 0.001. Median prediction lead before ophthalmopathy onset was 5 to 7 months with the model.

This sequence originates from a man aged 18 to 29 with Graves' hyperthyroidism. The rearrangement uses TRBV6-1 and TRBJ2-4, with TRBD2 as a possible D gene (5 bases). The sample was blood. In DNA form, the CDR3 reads TGTGCCAGCACGGGCGGGCTCTCGGCCAAAAACATTCAGTACTTC. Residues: CASTGGLSAKNIQYF.